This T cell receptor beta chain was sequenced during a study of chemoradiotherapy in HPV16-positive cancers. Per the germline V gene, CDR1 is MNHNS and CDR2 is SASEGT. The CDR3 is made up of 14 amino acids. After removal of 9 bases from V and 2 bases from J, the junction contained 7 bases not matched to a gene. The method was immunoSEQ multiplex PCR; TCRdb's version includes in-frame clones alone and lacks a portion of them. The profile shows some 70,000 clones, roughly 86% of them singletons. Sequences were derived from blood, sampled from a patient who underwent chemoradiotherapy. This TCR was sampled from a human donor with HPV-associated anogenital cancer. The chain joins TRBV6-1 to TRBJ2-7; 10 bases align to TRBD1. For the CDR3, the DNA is TGTGCCAGTACTGGGACAGGGGTAGCCTACGAGCAGTACTTC. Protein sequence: CASTGTGVAYEQYF.